This T cell receptor beta chain was identified in a study of blood T cell repertoires in COVID-19. V gave up 0 bases and J gave up 7 bases, with 7 bases separating them. Germline V gene data show CDR1 as KGHSH and CDR2 as LQKENI. CDR3 length: 13 amino acids. Sequencing was performed with immunoSEQ multiplex PCR; in TCRdb, only in-frame clones are kept and a portion is missing. The repertoire has 60,000 to 65,000 clones, 78% of them found once; the top ten carry approximately 15%. The TCR originated in a man in his sixties with COVID-19, enrolled during active disease. The rearrangement uses TRBV18 and TRBJ2-1; TRBD2 might be the D (5 bases). Sequenced sample: peripheral blood. The CDR3 DNA sequence: TGTGCCAGCTCACCACCGGAGGTAAATGAGCAGTTCTTC. Translating it yields CASSPPEVNEQFF.